This is a list of T cell receptor beta chains from one sample in a study of T cell responses to AZD1222 COVID-19 vaccine. Produced via immunoSEQ multiplex PCR; TCRdb's table is partial and in-frame only. The table records roughly 170,000 clones, 85% to 95% of them present only once. This material consisted of peripheral blood, taken 28 days after the second AZD1222 dose. Every receptor here comes from an adult who received the AZD1222 COVID-19 vaccine. CDR3s include the opening cysteine and the closing phenylalanine or tryptophan. A D gene is named only where the DNA matches it firmly. The listing skips clone size in some rows; elsewhere it reads once, few, many or a size class.

TRBV9	-	15	-	TRBJ1-6	CASSATTGLNSPLHF	TGTGCCAGCAGCGCCACGACAGGATTAAATTCACCCCTCCACTTT
TRBV2	-	13	-	TRBJ1-2	CASSELRSYGYTF	TGTGCCAGCAGTGAACTTCGGAGCTATGGCTACACCTTC
TRBV11-2	-	17	TRBD1	TRBJ1-1	CASSPPRRQGAGTEAFF	TGTGCCAGCAGCCCACCGCGAAGGCAGGGGGCAGGCACTGAAGCTTTCTTT
TRBV18	-	17	-	TRBJ1-6	CASSPLGRSSYNSPLHF	TGTGCCAGCTCACCTTTGGGGAGGAGCTCCTATAATTCACCCCTCCACTTT
TRBV5-1	once	18	TRBD1	TRBJ2-6	CASSFRGRSNSGANVLTF	TGCGCCAGCAGCTTCAGGGGGCGTTCAAACTCTGGGGCCAACGTCCTGACTTTC
TRBV7-3	-	13	-	TRBJ2-1	CASSQGGPEEQFF	TGTGCCAGCAGCCAAGGCGGACCGGAGGAGCAGTTCTTC
TRBV5-1	once	16	-	TRBJ1-1	CASSLGVRGSVTEAFF	TGCGCCAGCAGCCTGGGGGTTAGGGGCTCGGTCACTGAAGCTTTCTTT
TRBV12-5	-	14	-	TRBJ1-3	CASGPGSAGNTIYF	TGTGCTAGTGGGCCCGGTAGCGCTGGAAACACCATATATTTT
TRBV27	-	15	TRBD1	TRBJ1-2	CASSLGTGGLLGYTF	TGTGCCAGCAGTTTGGGGACAGGGGGCTTGCTTGGCTACACCTTC
TRBV4-1	-	12	-	TRBJ2-7	CASSQDGYEQYF	TGCGCCAGCAGCCAAGATGGCTACGAGCAGTACTTC
TRBV12-3/TRBV12-4	-	13	-	TRBJ1-2	CASSSGRSYGYTF	TGTGCCAGCAGTTCGGGCAGGAGCTATGGCTACACCTTC
TRBV27	-	17	-	TRBJ2-5	CASSLKGQSGGQETQYF	TGTGCCAGCAGTTTAAAGGGACAGTCGGGGGGGCAAGAGACCCAGTACTTC